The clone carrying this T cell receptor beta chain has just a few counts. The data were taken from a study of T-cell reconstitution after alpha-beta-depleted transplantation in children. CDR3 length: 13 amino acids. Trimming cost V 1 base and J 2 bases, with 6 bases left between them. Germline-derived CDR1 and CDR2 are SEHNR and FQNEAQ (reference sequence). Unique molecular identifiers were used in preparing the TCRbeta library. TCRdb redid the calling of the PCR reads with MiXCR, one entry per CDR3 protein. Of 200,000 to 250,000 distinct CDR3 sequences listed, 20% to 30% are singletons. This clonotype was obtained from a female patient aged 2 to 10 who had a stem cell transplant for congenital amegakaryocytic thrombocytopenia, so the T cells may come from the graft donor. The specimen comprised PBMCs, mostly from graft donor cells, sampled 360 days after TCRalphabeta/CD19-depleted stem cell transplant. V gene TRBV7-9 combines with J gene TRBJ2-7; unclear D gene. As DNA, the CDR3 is TGTGCCAGCAGCTTAGAAGCGACCTACGAGCAGTACTTC. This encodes CASSLEATYEQYF.